This T cell receptor (beta chain) derives from a study of technical replicates of blood from four donors. The CDR3 runs 15 residues. V was cut by 1 base and J by 7 bases, with 14 bases left in between. Germline V gene lookup returns CDR1 KGHSH and CDR2 LQKENI. Sequencing was performed with immunoSEQ multiplex PCR; in TCRdb, only in-frame clones are kept and a portion is missing. Altogether around 81,000 clones are present, around 95% being singletons, with the ten largest covering more than 0.35%. Sample: T cells isolated from PBMCs. This TCR was recovered from a human donor in good health. V gene TRBV18 combines with J gene TRBJ2-1, with D possibly matching TRBD2 (5 bases). The CDR3 DNA sequence: TGTGCCAGCTCACCACAGCGGATCGGTGGAAATGAGCAGTTCTTC. Encoded protein: CASSPQRIGGNEQFF.